Presented here are 23 T cell receptor beta chains from one specimen sequenced in a study of T cell repertoires in aging, cancer and after chemotherapy. Amplification of TCR beta used genomic DNA extracted from peripheral blood. Multiplex touch-down PCR with TRB-A/B primers amplified rearranged V-D-J TRB sequences. TCRdb re-analysed the multiplex PCR reads in MiXCR, keeping a single row per CDR3 protein. The sample lists some 480 distinct CDR3 sequences, about 61% seen once, with around 65% in the top ten. The specimen sequenced was blood. The receptors were gathered from a human donor with a blood cancer.

The chain is built from TRBV7-2 and TRBJ2-7; D is ambiguous. The germline V gene encodes CDR1 SGHTA and CDR2 FQGNSA. Trimming left V 6 bases short and J 5 bases short, with 14 bases between. CDR3 length equals 13 residues. In DNA form, the CDR3 reads TGTGCCAGCAGTTACTCAGGTGCCGACGAGCAGTACTTC. It codes for CASSYSGADEQYF. The variable domain in full, completed from reference TRBV7-2 and TRBJ2-7, reads GAGVSQSPSNKVTEKGKDVELRCDPISGHTALYWYRQSLGQGLEFLIYFQGNSAPDKSGLPSDRFSAERTGGSVSTLTIQRTQQEDSAVYLCASSYSGADEQYFGPGTRLTVT.

The rearrangement uses TRBV7-6 and TRBJ2-3, with a tentative D call TRBD1 (6 bases). In germline, CDR1 is SGHVS, CDR2 FNYEAQ. Trimming removed 6 bases from V and 4 bases from J, with 11 bases in between. The CDR3 consists of 13 residues. CDR3 in amino acids: CASSSNRADTQYF. The CDR3 DNA sequence: TGTGCCAGCAGTTCGAACAGGGCAGATACGCAGTATTTT.

This chain uses TRBV11-1 with TRBJ2-5, with 7 positions matching TRBD1. V was pared by 5 bases and J by 2 bases, with 8 bases of the junction left unmatched. Germline values: CDR1 SGHAT, CDR2 FQDESV (reference sequence). The CDR3 runs 15 residues. CDR3: CASSVQGWGQETQYF. The CDR3 DNA reads TGTGCCAGCAGCGTACAGGGGTGGGGACAAGAGACCCAGTACTTC.

V is TRBV9 and J is TRBJ2-5, with 7 positions matching TRBD2. The CDR3 has 16 amino acids. Germline V gene lookup returns CDR1 SGDLS and CDR2 YYNGEE. The V and J ends lost 4 bases and 0 bases, in that order; junction bases with no gene match: 9. The CDR3 loop is CASSKPQAGNQETQYF. The CDR3 DNA follows: TGTGCCAGCAGCAAACCGCAAGCGGGAAACCAAGAGACCCAGTACTTC.

This clonotype was seen once. This chain links TRBV5-6 with TRBJ2-1; TRBD2 is a possible D gene (5 bases). Trimming stripped 4 bases from V and 0 bases from J, with 11 bases between. This CDR3 is 15 amino acids long. From germline, CDR1 is SGHDT and CDR2 YYEEEE. For the CDR3, the DNA is TGTGCCAGCAGCCGACCGACTAACTCCTACAATGAGCAGTTCTTC. It encodes CASSRPTNSYNEQFF.

This clonotype was picked up a small number of times. J is TRBJ1-6 and V is TRBV6-2 or TRBV6-3; D may be TRBD1 (5 bases). Germline-derived CDR1 and CDR2 are MNHEY and SVGEGT. The CDR3 length is 14 residues. Trimming pared 2 bases from V and 7 bases from J, leaving 9 bases between. The CDR3 sequence: CASSYGAVNSPLHF. In DNA form, the CDR3 reads TGTGCCAGCAGTTACGGGGCAGTCAATTCACCCCTCCACTTT.

In its sample, this clonotype ranks as large. The V call is TRBV7-6, the J call TRBJ2-7; tentatively, D is TRBD2 (5 bases). Trimming cost V 5 bases and J 4 bases, with 15 bases left between them. CDR1 is SGHVS, CDR2 FNYEAQ, per germline. The CDR3 length is 14 residues. In nucleotides, the CDR3 is TGTGCCAGCAGCCCGAGGGAGAACGGATACGAGCAGTACTTC. Translated, it gives CASSPRENGYEQYF.

As DNA, the CDR3 is TGTGCCAGTGAAGGGGACATTCAGTACTTC. The encoded protein is CASEGDIQYF. The V call is TRBV19, the J call TRBJ2-4; the D gene is possibly TRBD1 (5 bases). V was trimmed by 8 bases and J by 8 bases, leaving 7 bases between them. This CDR3 region has 10 residues. CDR1 is LNHDA and CDR2 is SQIVND in the germline V gene (reference sequence).

The chain combines TRBV4-1 with TRBJ2-7, with 8 bases lining up with TRBD1. Germline CDR1 MGHRA, CDR2 YSYEKL. The CDR3 consists of 14 residues. V trimming: 5 bases; J trimming: 0 bases; junction bases outside the gene matches: 3. The CDR3 sequence is CASSDGTGSYEQYF. The DNA for the CDR3 is TGCGCCAGCAGCGATGGGACAGGCTCCTACGAGCAGTACTTC.

By its share, this clonotype is medium-sized. The chain recombines TRBV7-6 with TRBJ1-1; tentative D call: TRBD1 (5 bases). The CDR3 totals 15 residues. Germline V lookup: CDR1 SGHVS, CDR2 FNYEAQ. The V end was cut by 1 base, the J end by 1 base, with 10 bases between. CDR3 sequence (DNA): TGTGCCAGCAGCTTAGGGACAAACGCGAACACTGAAGCTTTCTTT. It translates to CASSLGTNANTEAFF.

Only one count was recorded for this clonotype. The CDR3, as DNA: TGTGCCAGCAGCCCTCAGGGGGGAGACACCGGGGAGCTGTTTTTT. Translation: CASSPQGGDTGELFF. This rearrangement joins TRBV7-2 to TRBJ2-2; a weak D match, TRBD1 (7 bases). The CDR3 has 15 residues. From germline, CDR1 is SGHTA and CDR2 FQGNSA. Between the trimmed V and J ends, which lost 5 bases and 3 bases, there was a span of 13 bases.

The chain couples TRBV11-1 to TRBJ2-5; possibly TRBD1 for D (6 bases). The germline V gene has CDR1 SGHAT and CDR2 FQDESV (reference sequence). The CDR3 is 13 amino acids. V lost 6 bases and J lost 5, with 13 bases in between. CDR3 bases: TGTGCCAGCAGTTCCAGGGGAAGGGAGACCCAGTACTTC. This codes for CASSSRGRETQYF.

This clonotype ranks as medium-sized. The rearrangement joins TRBV6-2 or TRBV6-3 to TRBJ1-6, with no clear D. The V end lost 5 bases, the J end lost 8 bases, and 13 bases lay between the germline ends. Germline V gives CDR1 MNHEY, CDR2 SVGEGT. This CDR3 contains 14 residues. CDR3 nucleotide sequence: TGTGCCAGCAGTCGACGGTTCTCGGATTCACCCCTCCACTTT. Encoded protein: CASSRRFSDSPLHF.

J is TRBJ2-7 and V is TRBV27; tentatively, D is TRBD1 or TRBD2 (6 bases each). The CDR3 length is 15 residues. V lost 8 bases and J lost 6, with 23 bases in between. Germline V gene sequence: CDR1 MNHEY, CDR2 SMNVEV (reference sequence). Written as DNA, the CDR3 is TGTGCCAGCTCCGTCGGGGGCGCTTTGGGGCTCGAGCAGTACTTC. Encoded protein: CASSVGGALGLEQYF.

This clonotype is categorized as large. The chain carries TRBV6-1 and TRBJ1-2, with D hard to call. V was clipped by 4 bases and J by 7 bases, with 7 bases between them. Germline V gene lookup returns CDR1 MNHNS and CDR2 SASEGT. This CDR3 is 11 amino acids long. The CDR3 loop is CASSAQSGYTF. The CDR3 nucleotides are TGTGCCAGCAGTGCACAGAGTGGCTACACCTTC.

The gene calls are TRBV12-3 or TRBV12-4 and TRBJ1-5; 7 bases fit TRBD1. V dropped 6 bases and J dropped 0; count of bases not matched to a gene: 8. The CDR3 loop spans 16 amino acids. CDR3 sequence reads: CASSSPEGASNQPQHF. In nucleotides, the CDR3 is TGTGCCAGCAGCTCGCCAGAGGGGGCTAGCAATCAGCCCCAGCATTTT.

In DNA, the CDR3 is TGTGCCAGCAGTGGGAGCGGGATTCTAGGCGGGGAGCTGTTTTTT. Translation: CASSGSGILGGELFF. The chain combines TRBV2 with TRBJ2-2; 7 bases align to TRBD2. This CDR3 has 15 amino acids. CDR1 and CDR2 from the germline V gene are SNHLY and FYNNEI. With 4 bases clipped from V and 7 bases from J, the junction kept 9 bases outside the gene matches.

Within the sample, this clonotype is medium-sized. The rearrangement joins TRBV6-1 to TRBJ1-5; D is possibly TRBD1 (5 bases). The CDR3 is made up of 18 amino acids. Germline V lookup: CDR1 MNHNS, CDR2 SASEGT. V was shortened by 7 bases and J by 4 bases, with 26 bases between the two germline ends. This chain's CDR3 is CASNLGEQDLLRNQPQHF. Written as DNA, the CDR3 is TGTGCCAGCAACCTGGGGGAGCAGGACCTCTTACGGAATCAGCCCCAGCATTTT.

Sample share makes this clonotype medium-sized. The chain couples TRBV20-1 to TRBJ2-1, with 11 bases that match TRBD1. Germline lookup yields CDR1 DFQATT and CDR2 SNEGSKA (reference sequence). The CDR3 has 17 residues. J lost 0 bases, V lost 2 bases, and 6 bases had no gene match. CDR3 sequence: CSARRAGTGGSYNEQFF. The CDR3 nucleotides read TGCAGTGCTAGAAGGGCTGGGACAGGGGGCTCCTACAATGAGCAGTTCTTC.

This clonotype is labeled as hyperexpanded. The genes are TRBV27 and TRBJ2-1, with 8 positions matching TRBD1. The CDR3 loop spans 13 amino acids. Looked up from germline, CDR1 is MNHEY and CDR2 is SMNVEV (reference sequence). Losses at the gene ends were 6 bases for V and 6 bases for J; bases not matched to a gene: 4. The CDR3 DNA reads TGTGCCAGCAGGGACACAGGGGGCAATGAGCAGTTCTTC. The encoded protein is CASRDTGGNEQFF.

J is TRBJ2-1 and V is TRBV7-9; D is ambiguous. Trimming cost V 6 bases and J 8 bases, with 8 bases left between them. Germline-derived CDR1 and CDR2 are SEHNR and FQNEAQ (reference sequence). The CDR3 is 11 amino acids. CDR3 DNA: TGTGCCAGCAGAGTTGACGATGAGCAGTTCTTC. Protein sequence: CASRVDDEQFF.

The rearrangement links TRBV29-1 to TRBJ2-1, with 7 bases fitting TRBD2. V shed 3 bases, J shed 5 bases, and the junction held 10 bases outside the gene matches. This CDR3 is 15 amino acids long. Germline CDR1 reads SQVTM; CDR2 reads ANQGSEA. CDR3 sequence: CSVEGPSGYNNEQFF. The CDR3 DNA reads as TGCAGCGTTGAGGGCCCTAGCGGATATAACAATGAGCAGTTCTTC.

The genes are TRBV6-5 and TRBJ2-2; D gene uncertain. V shed 2 bases and J shed 3 bases, with 4 bases lying between them. There are 13 residues in the CDR3. Germline loops: CDR1 MNHEY, CDR2 SVGAGI. The CDR3: CASSYRHTGELFF. DNA of the CDR3: TGTGCCAGCAGTTACCGCCACACCGGGGAGCTGTTTTTT.